Detailed here is one T cell receptor (beta chain). Its antigen is unidentified. The sample originates from a study of cytomegalovirus exposure and HLA in healthy donors. Regarding the study as a whole: Association of a missense DCLRE1C variant with TCR beta V- and J-gene trimming was reported in a later analysis. Available immune exposure information covered CMV serostatus only.

Germline values: CDR1 ENHRY, CDR2 SYGVKD. V was pared by 5 bases and J by 4 bases, with 9 bases between. The CDR3 sequence is 13 residues long. Primers included in the PCR were 60 Vbeta and 13 Jbeta primers. Profiled with immunoSEQ multiplex PCR; TCRdb holds only in-frame clones, not every one. This table has under 150,000 clones, over 60% appearing once. Sequences were obtained from PBMCs. The clonotype comes from a male donor in good health and CMV-seropositive. The chain uses TRBV10-3 and TRBJ1-5; D uncertain. CDR3 bases: TGTGCCATCAGTAGGCAGGATAATCAGCCCCAGCATTTT. This sequence encodes CAISRQDNQPQHF.